This T cell receptor beta chain was found in a study of T cells in Graves' hyperthyroidism and ophthalmopathy. V was clipped by 0 bases and J by 0 bases, with 12 bases between them. The CDR3 runs 15 residues. Germline CDR1 is SQVTM and CDR2 is ANQGSEA. Researchers took RNA transcripts and amplified the TCR beta CDR3 regions from them. The HTBI set primed first-round TCR CDR3 RT-PCR. TCRdb reprocessed the multiplex PCR reads with MiXCR, giving one entry per CDR3 protein. Of about 560,000 distinct CDR3 sequences in the sample, less than 20% were seen once. This clonotype has only a few counts. Specimen: blood. This clonotype was obtained from a woman between 25 and 40 years old with Graves' hyperthyroidism. The gene calls are TRBV29-1 and TRBJ2-7; D is unresolved. The CDR3 sequence is CSVEDNSKLSYEQYF. The CDR3 DNA sequence: TGCAGCGTTGAAGATAACAGCAAACTCTCCTACGAGCAGTACTTC.